Below are 3 T cell receptor beta chains sequenced from a single sample in a study of identical twins. TCRdb itself ran the 5' RACE reads through MiXCR, one entry per CDR3 protein. The sample includes about 720,000 distinct CDR3 sequences, approximately 9% of them seen just once. The sample also formed part of further work on yellow fever vaccine responses in identical twins.

Input material: PBMCs. These receptors all come from a woman aged 18-29 years in good health.

Written as DNA, the CDR3 is TGTGCCAGTAGTAAGGGACTAGCGGGAGGGCGATCTTACAATGAGCAGTTCTTC. Translating it yields CASSKGLAGGRSYNEQFF. J is TRBJ2-1 and V is TRBV19, with 16 nucleotides matching TRBD2. The trim removed 4 bases at V and 4 bases at J, leaving 7 bases unmatched. The germline gives CDR1 LNHDA, CDR2 SQIVND (reference sequence). The CDR3 is made up of 18 amino acids.

In its sample, this clonotype was seen a few times. This chain links TRBV7-9 with TRBJ2-4; D gene uncertain. This CDR3 has 14 residues. Trimming took 1 base from V and 0 from J, leaving 4 bases between them. Germline CDR1 reads SEHNR; CDR2 reads FQNEAQ (reference sequence). The CDR3 nucleotides are TGTGCCAGCAGCTTAGAAATAGCCAAAAACATTCAGTACTTC. This gives the protein CASSLEIAKNIQYF.

V usage is TRBV6-1 and J usage is TRBJ2-7, with 7 bases fitting TRBD1. The CDR3 is 17 amino acids. Germline CDR1 MNHNS, CDR2 SASEGT. The V gene end was trimmed by 6 bases and the J gene end by 3 bases; junction bases not matched to a gene: 17. The CDR3 loop reads CASRRSANGQDVYEQYF. DNA of the CDR3: TGTGCCAGCAGGAGAAGTGCAAACGGACAGGACGTCTACGAGCAGTACTTC.